The 15 T cell receptor beta chains below were found in one sample sequenced in a study of OX40 agonist ivuxolimab in advanced cancers. Repertoires were generated with immunoSEQ multiplex PCR, while TCRdb's copy carries only in-frame clones and drops some. Of around 27,000 clones in the sample, less than 90% are singletons; the top ten hold 22%. This specimen was CD4+ or CD8+ T cells sorted from blood, taken in a trial of the OX40 agonist ivuxolimab. The source is an adult with an advanced solid tumor such as melanoma, head and neck, liver or kidney cancer.

J is TRBJ2-1 and V is TRBV29-1, with 8 bases matching TRBD1. V was clipped by 6 bases and J by 3 bases; unmatched bases: 7. Germline V gives CDR1 SQVTM, CDR2 ANQGSEA. This CDR3 spans 14 amino acids. The CDR3 here is CSVMTGTGYNEQFF. CDR3 bases: TGCAGCGTGATGACCGGGACAGGCTACAATGAGCAGTTCTTC.

The chain has TRBV19 and TRBJ1-1; D remains unclear. The germline gives CDR1 LNHDA, CDR2 SQIVND (reference sequence). Trimming left V 6 bases short and J 6 bases short, with 8 bases between. The CDR3 has 11 residues. CDR3 in amino acids: CASRRAPEAFF. As DNA, the CDR3 is TGTGCCAGTAGAAGGGCGCCTGAAGCTTTCTTT.

This clone appeared once. This chain joins TRBV5-6 and TRBJ2-5; the D gene is possibly TRBD2 (5 bases). The CDR3 loop spans 12 amino acids. Per germline, CDR1 SGHDT and CDR2 YYEEEE. With 5 bases removed from V and 5 bases from J, the gap between germline ends came to 10 bases. The CDR3 spells CASRARGETQYF. The CDR3 DNA is TGTGCCAGCAGGGCAAGAGGGGAGACCCAGTACTTC.

This clone was seen more than once but under ten times. The chain joins TRBV5-6 to TRBJ2-7; D is uncertain. This CDR3 is 14 amino acids long. Germline CDR1 and CDR2: SGHDT and YYEEEE. Trimming took 4 bases from V and 1 from J, leaving 12 bases between them. Here the CDR3 reads CASSLYTDSYEQYF. In DNA form, the CDR3 reads TGTGCCAGCAGCCTTTACACCGATTCCTACGAGCAGTACTTC.

The rearrangement joins TRBV7-6 to TRBJ2-6, with 9 bases aligning to TRBD1. The junction had 15 bases not matched to a gene; V was cut back by 5 bases and J by 1 base. CDR3 length equals 20 residues. CDR1 SGHVS and CDR2 FNYEAQ come from the germline V gene. The CDR3 spells CASSQGQPGQGLSGANVLTF. The CDR3 DNA reads as TGTGCCAGCAGCCAGGGACAGCCGGGACAGGGTTTATCTGGGGCCAACGTCCTGACTTTC. The variable domain in full, completed from reference TRBV7-6 and TRBJ2-6, reads GAGVSQSPRYKVTKRGQDVALRCDPISGHVSLYWYRQALGQGPEFLTYFNYEAQQDKSGLPNDRFSAERPEGSISTLTIQRTEQRDSAMYRCASSQGQPGQGLSGANVLTFGAGSRLTVL.

The chain employs TRBV6-1 and TRBJ1-6; 7 positions match TRBD1. V shed 7 bases and J 10 bases; nucleotides not matched to a gene: 13. This CDR3 is 15 amino acids long. The germline CDR1 and CDR2 sequences are MNHNS and SASEGT. This chain's CDR3 is CASTESRGAESPLHF. For the CDR3, the DNA is TGTGCCAGCACCGAGAGCAGGGGGGCTGAATCACCCCTCCACTTT.

Notes on this clone: It is unclear where the CDR3 begins or ends on the DNA, so no DNA is shown, and the CDR3 is as TCRdb lists it. The chain uses TRBV12-2 and TRBJ2-3; TRBD2, the table's D call, was not compared with the DNA. TRBV12-2 is designated a pseudogene. The CDR3 is 19 residues long, ends included. The CDR3 spells CASRPPPGWAGGASDTQYF.

This clone was seen more than once but under ten times. The J gene is TRBJ2-5, the V gene TRBV11-2; perhaps TRBD1 as D (5 bases). V lost 1 base and J 5 bases, leaving 11 bases between the germline ends. The CDR3 length is 14 residues. Germline V gives CDR1 SGHAT, CDR2 FQNNGV. The CDR3 region has the DNA TGTGCCAGCAGCTTAGTAGACAGTAAGGAGACCCAGTACTTC. It yields the protein CASSLVDSKETQYF.

The chain employs TRBV2 and TRBJ2-1; D not certain. Germline assignment: CDR1 SNHLY and CDR2 FYNNEI. The CDR3 has 8 residues. With 6 bases removed from V and 10 bases from J, the gap between germline ends came to 1 base. The CDR3 nucleotides read TGTGCCAGCAGGGAGCAGTTCTTC. Translating gives CASREQFF.

The chain uses TRBV25-1 and TRBJ2-7; weak D call: TRBD2 (5 bases). The CDR3 covers 12 residues. The germline V and J ends were trimmed by 5 bases and 9 bases, with 14 bases remaining between them. Germline V gene data show CDR1 as MGHDK and CDR2 as SYGVNS. This CDR3 is CASSPGGLGQYF. The CDR3 DNA reads as TGTGCCAGCAGTCCCGGCGGGCTCGGGCAGTACTTC.

The CDR3 DNA reads as TGCGCCAGCAGCCTAGGGGACTCCCTGGCCGGGGAGCTGTTTTTT. Residues: CASSLGDSLAGELFF. The V gene is TRBV5-1, the J gene TRBJ2-2, with D possibly being TRBD2 (6 bases). This CDR3 has 15 amino acids. The germline gives CDR1 SGHRS, CDR2 YFSETQ. The germline V and J ends were trimmed by 4 bases and 6 bases, with 16 bases remaining between them.

The CDR3 is CASSEARGQGYEQYF. For the CDR3, the DNA is TGCGCCAGCAGCGAAGCTCGCGGACAGGGCTACGAGCAGTACTTC. This sequence joins TRBV4-3 and TRBJ2-7, with 8 bases fitting TRBD1. Germline V gene lookup returns CDR1 LGHNA and CDR2 YSLEER. V was clipped by 5 bases and J by 3 bases; unmatched bases: 9. The CDR3 sequence is 15 residues long.

This sequence joins TRBV7-3 and TRBJ2-3; D is undetermined. This CDR3 comprises 12 residues. Germline V gives CDR1 SGHTA, CDR2 FQGTGA. The V gene lost 3 bases and the J gene lost 4 bases, with 5 bases spanning the gap. The CDR3 DNA follows: TGTGCCAGCAGCTTCCCCGCAGATACGCAGTATTTT. This encodes CASSFPADTQYF.

The chain has TRBV5-5 and TRBJ1-2; D gene unclear. From germline, CDR1 is SGHKS and CDR2 YYEKEE (reference sequence). This CDR3 is built from 13 residues. Deletions cut 7 bases from V and 4 bases from J, with 14 bases between. CDR3 sequence (DNA): TGTGCCAGCGCCTTGGCAGGATCCTATGGCTACACCTTC. Encoded protein: CASALAGSYGYTF.

The rearrangement uses TRBV19 and TRBJ1-1; D is possibly TRBD1 (5 bases). The ends were cut back, 5 bases at V and 5 bases at J, with 12 bases in the middle. Germline CDR1 reads LNHDA; CDR2 reads SQIVND (reference sequence). The CDR3 is 13 amino acids. The CDR3, as DNA: TGTGCCAGTAGTGATGGGGGAGGAACTGAAGCTTTCTTT. As protein: CASSDGGGTEAFF.